The clone carrying this T cell receptor beta chain showed up many times. Its target is unknown. One entry per CDR3 protein results from TCRdb running MiXCR on the reads. This sample carries a few hundred thousand distinct CDR3 sequences, 9.5% of them seen once, and the ten largest clones take 3.5% to 4.5%. Germline V gene data show CDR1 as MDHEN and CDR2 as SYDVKM. V lost 6 bases to trimming and J lost 7 bases, with 13 bases between them. The CDR3 loop spans 13 amino acids. The record originates from a study of T cell repertoires in cytomegalovirus infection. Background on the study: Indicated by public TCR beta signatures were CMV infection and matching HLA type. General study points: Within the response measured ex vivo, HLA-C-restricted CMV-specific TCR beta clonotypes were dominant. Cumulative frequency of public TCR beta families picked out carriers of CMV plus the relevant HLA.

Sequencing was carried out using PBMCs. This chain connects TRBV28 to TRBJ1-5; the D gene is possibly TRBD1 (5 bases). This receptor was taken from a human donor in good health (CMV status not recorded). Some clones in this sample may be carry-over from other donors' samples. The CDR3 bases are TGTGCCAGCAGGGGGGGAGGGTACCAGCCCCAGCATTTT. Translating it yields CASRGGGYQPQHF.